This T cell receptor (beta chain) stems from a study of T-cell memory formation after mild COVID-19. This clonotype was detected ten times or more. Via MiXCR, TCRdb re-called the 5' RACE reads, giving one row per CDR3 protein. The table records 350,000 to 450,000 distinct CDR3 sequences, around 15% of them present only once. CDR1 is SEHNR and CDR2 is FQNEAQ in the germline V gene (reference sequence). The CDR3 length is 14 residues. V dropped 3 bases and J dropped 6 bases, with 13 bases sitting between them. This chain uses TRBV7-9 with TRBJ2-3, with a possible D match to TRBD1 (7 bases). Sequenced sample: PBMCs or a T cell subset sorted from them (not recorded which). The source of this sequence is a man aged 18 to 29 who had mild COVID-19 (a few samples of this study predate the infection). Cell type and time point are not known. CDR3 nucleotides: TGTGCCAGCAGCTTCGGAGGGGGCGAGGATACGCAGTATTTT. Its protein product is CASSFGGGEDTQYF.